These 27 T cell receptor beta chains share one sample of origin, sequenced in a study of T-cell reconstitution after alpha-beta-depleted transplantation in children. Researchers prepared the TCRbeta library using unique molecular identifiers, the study reports. Each CDR3 protein is one row after TCRdb ran MiXCR on the PCR reads. The sample contains 400,000 to 450,000 distinct CDR3 sequences, about 45% of which appear only once. The specimen was PBMCs, collected before TCRalphabeta/CD19-depleted stem cell transplant. These receptors originate from a girl aged 2 to 9 with aplastic anemia, due to receive a stem cell transplant.

This chain uses TRBV13 with TRBJ2-1; 10 nucleotides line up with TRBD2. Germline values: CDR1 PRHDT, CDR2 FYEKMQ (reference sequence). The CDR3 has 16 residues. V lost 0 bases, J lost 10 bases, and 9 bases stayed unmatched. The CDR3, as DNA: TGTGCCAGCAGCTTAGGCGCTAGCGGGAGTCTACGCGAGCAGTTCTTC. Translating it yields CASSLGASGSLREQFF.

This chain connects TRBV5-1 to TRBJ2-2; D tentatively reads TRBD1 or TRBD2 (5 bases each). CDR3 size: 15 residues. V lost 7 bases, J lost 5 bases, and 18 bases lay in between. Germline V lookup: CDR1 SGHRS, CDR2 YFSETQ. CDR3 sequence reads: CASGGRGPGTGELFF. In DNA form, the CDR3 reads TGCGCCAGCGGAGGCCGGGGCCCGGGGACCGGGGAGCTGTTTTTT.

CDR3 sequence: CASSQGGAGGPHEQYF. The CDR3 DNA reads as TGTGCCAGCAGCCAAGGCGGAGCGGGAGGGCCCCACGAGCAGTACTTC. V is TRBV3-1 and J is TRBJ2-7; 10 bases are shared with TRBD2. Germline assignment: CDR1 LGHDT and CDR2 YNNKEL (reference sequence). V lost 1 base and J lost 5; bases outside the gene matches: 8. There are 16 residues in the CDR3.

The V gene is TRBV15, the J gene TRBJ2-3; TRBD2 aligns across 7 bases. V gave up 2 bases and J gave up 6 bases; unmatched junction bases: 11. The CDR3 covers 16 residues. Germline CDR1 LNHNV, CDR2 YYDKDF (reference sequence). The CDR3 region is CATSRSLADPRDTQYF. DNA of the CDR3: TGTGCCACCAGCAGATCCCTAGCGGACCCCAGGGATACGCAGTATTTT.

The chain has TRBV20-1 and TRBJ1-4; D uncertain. Per the germline V gene, CDR1 is DFQATT and CDR2 is SNEGSKA (reference sequence). Trimming took 0 bases from V and 7 from J, leaving 12 bases between them. The CDR3 has 14 amino acids. CDR3 sequence: CSARDLVGSEKLFF. The CDR3 nucleotides read TGCAGTGCTAGAGATTTGGTAGGGAGTGAAAAACTGTTTTTT.

The rearrangement links TRBV5-6 to TRBJ2-3; D is ambiguous. Between the trimmed V and J ends, which lost 4 bases and 2 bases, there was a span of 5 bases. Germline-derived CDR1 and CDR2 are SGHDT and YYEEEE. This CDR3 region has 12 residues. CDR3 region: CASSGITDTQYF. CDR3 DNA: TGTGCCAGCAGCGGAATCACAGATACGCAGTATTTT.

In this sample, this clonotype turned up a few times. The gene calls are TRBV15 and TRBJ2-3; TRBD2 is a possible D gene (5 bases). Germline CDR1 and CDR2: LNHNV and YYDKDF (reference sequence). Trimming took off 0 bases at V and 3 bases at J, with 13 bases between the two ends. CDR3 size: 16 residues. The CDR3 here is CATSRDPGMGTDTQYF. CDR3 sequence (DNA): TGTGCCACCAGCAGAGATCCGGGAATGGGAACAGATACGCAGTATTTT.

This clonotype was detected a few times. The chain recombines TRBV7-9 with TRBJ1-4; no reliable D call. The V gene lost 4 bases and the J gene lost 0 bases, with 9 bases spanning the gap. CDR3 length equals 15 residues. CDR1 and CDR2 from the germline V gene are SEHNR and FQNEAQ (reference sequence). As DNA, the CDR3 is TGTGCCAGCAGCTGGCCTTCTACAACTAATGAAAAACTGTTTTTT. This sequence encodes CASSWPSTTNEKLFF.

This clonotype appeared many times. This sequence joins TRBV20-1 and TRBJ2-7; a possible D gene is TRBD1 (6 bases). The CDR3 totals 13 residues. Germline V gene data show CDR1 as DFQATT and CDR2 as SNEGSKA (reference sequence). V lost 6 bases, J lost 3 bases, and 15 bases lay in between. The CDR3 DNA sequence: TGCAGTGCCCCAACAGGGAGAAACTACGAGCAGTACTTC. This translates into CSAPTGRNYEQYF.

This clonotype was detected ten times or more. V usage is TRBV10-3 and J usage is TRBJ2-1; D tentatively fits TRBD1 or TRBD2 (7 bases each). Germline V gives CDR1 ENHRY, CDR2 SYGVKD. V was clipped by 6 bases and J by 7 bases, with 16 bases between them. The CDR3 loop spans 14 amino acids. The CDR3 region has the DNA TGTGCCATCAGGGAGGAGCAGGGGGGGAATGAGCAGTTCTTC. As protein: CAIREEQGGNEQFF.

In its sample, this clonotype was seen many times. The rearrangement uses TRBV5-1 and TRBJ1-6, with TRBD1 identical over 9 bases. Germline CDR1 and CDR2: SGHRS and YFSETQ. The CDR3 spans 14 residues. V was clipped by 5 bases and J by 5 bases; unmatched bases: 2. The CDR3 nucleotides read TGCGCCAGCAGTCGGACAGGGGATAATTCACCCCTCCACTTT. This translates into CASSRTGDNSPLHF.

V usage is TRBV20-1 and J usage is TRBJ1-2; 8 positions agree with TRBD1. V lost 6 bases, J lost 5 bases, and 11 bases stayed unmatched. This CDR3 is 14 amino acids long. Germline V gives CDR1 DFQATT, CDR2 SNEGSKA (reference sequence). The CDR3 nucleotides read TGCAGTGCCCCCTTTCAGGGGGCTCGGTATGGCTACACCTTC. This gives the protein CSAPFQGARYGYTF.

This clonotype has only a few counts. This chain uses TRBV10-3 with TRBJ2-7; no reliable D call. This CDR3 is built from 13 residues. Germline V gene sequence: CDR1 ENHRY, CDR2 SYGVKD. V dropped 3 bases and J dropped 0 bases, with 6 bases sitting between them. The CDR3: CAISDRDSYEQYF. The CDR3 DNA reads TGTGCCATCAGTGACAGAGACTCCTACGAGCAGTACTTC.

The chain couples TRBV11-2 to TRBJ2-1; TRBD2 aligns across 15 bases. CDR3 size: 17 residues. Germline V lookup: CDR1 SGHAT, CDR2 FQNNGV. With V trimmed by 1 base and J by 8 bases, 6 bases remained unmatched. The CDR3: CASSLGGLAGGPHEQFF. The CDR3 coding sequence is TGTGCCAGCAGCTTAGGCGGACTAGCGGGGGGGCCCCATGAGCAGTTCTTC.

This clonotype was seen at least ten times. CDR3 nucleotides: TGTGCCAGCAGCTTAGGGGGACTAGCGGTTACGCAGTATTTT. It translates to CASSLGGLAVTQYF. The chain couples TRBV7-6 to TRBJ2-3, with 11 bases aligning to TRBD2. The V and J ends lost 1 base and 8 bases, in that order; junction bases with no gene match: 2. The CDR3 is made up of 14 amino acids. The germline gives CDR1 SGHVS, CDR2 FNYEAQ.

This clonotype was counted between two and nine times. The gene calls are TRBV7-2 and TRBJ2-3, with 8 positions matching TRBD1. The CDR3 totals 18 residues. Germline CDR1 reads SGHTA; CDR2 reads FQGNSA. J was trimmed by 3 bases and V by 3 bases; bases with no gene match: 14. CDR3 in DNA: TGTGCCAGCAGCTTTCGGGGGACCGCGGGACAGGCGACAGATACGCAGTATTTT. Translated: CASSFRGTAGQATDTQYF.

Ten or more counts support this clonotype. The J gene is TRBJ2-1, the V gene TRBV7-3; a possible D gene is TRBD1 (5 bases). Trimming removed 4 bases at V and 6 bases at J, with 10 bases between. Germline CDR1 and CDR2: SGHTA and FQGTGA. This CDR3 has 13 amino acids. CDR3 nucleotide sequence: TGTGCCAGCAGCTCGGACATATCCAATGAGCAGTTCTTC. Protein product: CASSSDISNEQFF. Filled out from reference TRBV7-3 and TRBJ2-1, the complete variable domain reads GAGVSQTPSNKVTEKGKYVELRCDPISGHTALYWYRQSLGQGPEFLIYFQGTGAADDSGLPNDRFFAVRPEGSVSTLKIQRTERGDSAVYLCASSSDISNEQFFGPGTRLTVL.

This clonotype was seen only a few times. The rearrangement joins TRBV9 to TRBJ2-4; D gene unclear. Germline CDR1 is SGDLS and CDR2 is YYNGEE. Trimming shortened V by 0 bases and J by 6 bases, and 10 bases separated the two germline ends. The length of the CDR3 is 14 residues. The CDR3 coding sequence is TGTGCCAGCAGCGTAGATGGCGAAGGAAACATTCAGTACTTC. It translates to CASSVDGEGNIQYF. Looking up the rest from reference TRBV9 and TRBJ2-4 gives the full variable domain: DSGVTQTPKHLITATGQRVTLRCSPRSGDLSVYWYQQSLDQGLQFLIQYYNGEERAKGNILERFSAQQFPDLHSELNLSSLELGDSALYFCASSVDGEGNIQYFGAGTRLSVL.

The chain combines TRBV5-4 with TRBJ1-1; 9 nucleotides agree with TRBD1. The CDR3 length is 15 residues. Germline values: CDR1 SGHNT, CDR2 YYREEE (reference sequence). J gave up 10 bases and V 0 bases, and 10 bases lay outside the gene matches. The CDR3 loop is CASSLDPRGQGSAFF. The CDR3 DNA reads as TGTGCCAGCAGCTTGGATCCCAGGGGACAGGGCTCAGCTTTCTTT.

The sample holds one count of this clonotype. With a much larger clone just one base away, this may be a read error. The V and J genes are TRBV20-1 and TRBJ2-5; maybe TRBD2 (5 bases). CDR1 is DFQATT and CDR2 is SNEGSKA in the germline V gene (reference sequence). There are 14 residues in the CDR3. The CDR3 region has the DNA TGCAGTGCTTCAGCCGGGATCCCCCAAGAGACCCAGTCCTTC. Residues: CSASAGIPQETQSF.

This clonotype was counted between two and nine times. The V call is TRBV19, the J call TRBJ1-1, with D possibly TRBD1 on 5 matching bases. This CDR3 is built from 13 residues. Trimming shortened V by 8 bases and J by 5 bases, and 15 bases separated the two germline ends. Germline V gene data show CDR1 as LNHDA and CDR2 as SQIVND (reference sequence). The CDR3 DNA reads as TGTGCCAGTCTAAAATCAAGGGGAACTGAAGCTTTCTTT. It codes for CASLKSRGTEAFF.

The rearrangement links TRBV5-6 to TRBJ1-1, with D perhaps TRBD1 (6 bases). V shed 4 bases and J shed 6 bases, with 13 bases lying between them. The CDR3 has 13 residues. CDR1 SGHDT and CDR2 YYEEEE come from the germline V gene. The chain's CDR3 is CASSPDRTSEAFF. CDR3 coding DNA: TGTGCCAGCAGCCCTGACAGGACCTCTGAAGCTTTCTTT.

This clonotype was recorded many times. The chain uses TRBV5-1 and TRBJ2-7; possible D gene TRBD1, 6 bases. This CDR3 spans 14 amino acids. Trimming shortened V by 1 base and J by 7 bases, and 15 bases separated the two germline ends. The V gene's germline CDR1 is SGHRS and CDR2 YFSETQ. The CDR3 DNA is TGCGCCAGCAGCTTGACAGGGAATCTTCGTGAGCAGTACTTC. Protein sequence: CASSLTGNLREQYF.

This clonotype was seen ten or more times. This chain links TRBV1 with TRBJ2-1; the table's D call, TRBD1, was not checked against the DNA. TRBV1 is classified as a pseudogene. This CDR3 contains 16 residues. CDR3 amino acids: CTSSQDKANPGLEQFF. The CDR3 DNA follows: TGCACCAGCAGCCAAGATAAGGCGAACCCCGGGTTGGAGCAGTTCTTC.

In this sample, this clonotype turned up once. The chain employs TRBV12-3 or TRBV12-4 and TRBJ2-3; D uncertain. This CDR3 contains 15 residues. The ends were cut back, 5 bases at V and 0 bases at J, with 12 bases in the middle. The DNA of the CDR3 is TGTGCCAGCAGTCCCAAGATCCTTAGCACAGATACGCAGTATTTT. This sequence encodes CASSPKILSTDTQYF.

This clonotype occurred many times. V usage is TRBV29-1 and J usage is TRBJ2-7, with D perhaps TRBD1 (6 bases). The CDR3 loop spans 14 amino acids. The germline V and J ends were trimmed by 6 bases and 0 bases, with 15 bases remaining between them. The germline gives CDR1 SQVTM, CDR2 ANQGSEA. Here the CDR3 DNA reads TGCAGCGTGTCCACAGGGCCTTCCTCCTACGAGCAGTACTTC. This sequence encodes CSVSTGPSSYEQYF.

This clonotype was counted only a few times. The chain employs TRBV4-1 and TRBJ2-1; D gene uncertain. Germline V gene sequence: CDR1 MGHRA, CDR2 YSYEKL. Trimming shortened V by 0 bases and J by 4 bases, and 7 bases separated the two germline ends. The CDR3 totals 14 residues. The CDR3 DNA reads as TGCGCCAGCAGCCAAGAGGATAGATACAATGAGCAGTTCTTC. This gives the protein CASSQEDRYNEQFF.